This TCR beta chain derives from a study of blood T cell repertoires in COVID-19. Study information: There were acute and convalescent COVID-19 samples, and they came from the United States, Italy and Spain. PBMCs, B-cell-depleted T cells, or T cells provided the cDNA or gDNA that made up the material.

Each participant's cohort was designated according to participant-reported clinical history. Trimming took 1 base from V and 6 from J; bases not matched to a gene: 14. The CDR3 totals 20 residues. Germline V CDR1 and CDR2: LGHNT, FRNRAP. Generated by immunoSEQ multiplex PCR, the TCRdb table keeps only in-frame clones and is missing some. The table has hundreds of thousands of clones, roughly 91% seen once. The sequenced sample consisted of PBMCs or T cells enriched from blood (not recorded which). The V gene is TRBV12-5, the J gene TRBJ2-1, with TRBD2 matching 14 bases. This TCR came from a woman aged 30 to 39 who had recovered from COVID-19. The CDR3 DNA reads as TGTGCTAGTGGTTTGGCCAAAAAGGGACTAGCGGGAGTAACTGGCAATGAGCAGTTCTTC. Translating gives CASGLAKKGLAGVTGNEQFF.